This T cell receptor (beta chain) was recovered during a study of cytomegalovirus exposure and HLA in healthy donors. Researchers ran the PCR with 60 Vbeta and 13 Jbeta primers. Data came from immunoSEQ multiplex PCR; TCRdb stores just in-frame clones and leaves some out. The sample lists 130,000 to 150,000 clones, 60% to 80% occurring once. The length of the CDR3 is 15 residues. Trimming took off 1 base at V and 0 bases at J, with 9 bases between the two ends. Germline CDR1 reads SEHNR; CDR2 reads FQNEAQ (reference sequence). This clone was seen only once. The source material was PBMCs. The sequence derives from a woman between 40 and 55 years old in good health and CMV-seropositive. The V gene is TRBV7-9, the J gene TRBJ2-5; tentatively, D is TRBD1 (6 bases). The CDR3 nucleotides are TGTGCCAGCAGCTTAGGGACAGAGTACCAAGAGACCCAGTACTTC. It translates to CASSLGTEYQETQYF. The complete variable domain, with remaining parts taken from reference TRBV7-9 and TRBJ2-5, reads DTGVSQNPRHKITKRGQNVTFRCDPISEHNRLYWYRQTLGQGPEFLTYFQNEAQLEKSRLLSDRFSAERPKGSFSTLEIQRTEQGDSAMYLCASSLGTEYQETQYFGPGTRLLVL.